This T cell receptor beta chain was profiled in a study of blood T cell repertoires in COVID-19. Study as a whole: There were acute and convalescent COVID-19 samples, and they came from the United States, Italy and Spain. T cells, B-cell-depleted T cells, or PBMCs supplied cDNA or gDNA.

Methods used by the authors: Reference gene primer amplification yielded estimated nucleated cell counts. Clones were sequenced by immunoSEQ multiplex PCR, and TCRdb holds only the in-frame ones, with some missing. V, J and clone size derive from that table, while D and trimming were established from the DNA sequence. The table records about 67,000 clones, just under 80% of them present only once. In germline, CDR1 is MNHEY, CDR2 SVGAGI. This CDR3 contains 14 residues. The V and J ends lost 7 bases and 0 bases respectively, with 13 bases between them. This clone was counted a single time. The gene calls are TRBV6-5 and TRBJ2-7, with TRBD2 as a possible D gene (5 bases). Specimen: peripheral blood. This sequence was found in a woman aged 60-75 years with acute or convalescent COVID-19. CDR3 residues: CASTTPGSSYEQYF. For the CDR3, the DNA is TGTGCCAGCACCACGCCGGGAAGCTCCTACGAGCAGTACTTC.